What follows describes a single TCR beta chain. A single count supports this clone. Its antigen is still unknown. The record has no base qualities; no much larger clone is one base away. This sample is drawn from a study of cytomegalovirus exposure and HLA in healthy donors (dated by TCRdb to about 2017). About the full investigation: According to an earlier analysis of several hundred of the donors, about 179 million T cells yielded 117 million unique TCR beta sequences and approximately 300 Gb of sequence data. An early release that covered fewer than 800 HLA-typed donors contained approximately 320 gigabases of sequencing data and tens of millions of unique TCR sequences. Of the 398 genotyped donors, approximately 80% fell in the genetic ancestry cluster associated with self-reported Caucasian donors. The study was designed to test whether signatures of past pathogen exposure could be identified by cataloging public T cell receptors. The study used immunosequencing to profile the T cell repertoires of approximately 690 subjects and linked those repertoires to cytomegalovirus serostatus. A separate validation cohort of approximately 130 different subjects was used in addition to the approximately 610-subject first cohort. To predict cytomegalovirus infection status, the study brought together high-throughput TCR immunosequencing, statistical association of individual TCRs with disease status, and machine learning. A later analysis re-analyzed previously published TCR beta repertoires from 550 to 700 donors and added high-resolution HLA genotyping to study TCR occurrence patterns. Rather than using new phenotypic data, the later analysis identified candidate immune exposures from TCR beta sequences and from how often those sequences occurred across donors. To decide whether each TCR beta V gene segment behaved as functional or pseudogenic, an earlier analysis of over 500 of the donors relied on high-throughput TCR beta sequencing. Donor age, sex, ethnicity and CMV serostatus were compiled together with the repertoire data. In a later genetic analysis, genome-wide SNP genotypes for about 55% of the roughly 700 donors were used, and that subset was treated as a discovery cohort. Every repertoire in the discovery cohort had been generated on one and the same sequencing platform. HLA typing covered class I and class II loci at four-digit resolution. Typing coverage differed by locus: A, B, C, DRB1 and DQB1 were typed in roughly 620-630 donors, DQA1 in roughly 500, DPA1 in 600 to 610, and DPB1 in just under 490. Roughly five DR-DQ haplotypes were handled as single units for association and clustering because linkage in the cohort was strong. Among about 390 genotyped donors of the cohort, an average of roughly 240,000 unique TCR beta nucleotide sequences were sequenced per donor, roughly 20% of them non-productive.

The CDR3, from cysteine to phenylalanine, totals 13 residues. The retained sequence is limited to the CDR3, 39 bases, with the frame set at the first base. Reading the germline V gene gives CDR1 SGHTA and CDR2 FQGNSA. Trimming takes 5 bases from V and 1 base from J, and the germline ends sit 5 bases apart. The cohort comprised some 680 healthy bone marrow donors. All cohort members were sampled while nominally healthy, although unrecorded immune exposures were likely present. The donor tested CMV seropositive, placing the donor among the 310 or so seropositive members of the cohort. Each donor provided a peripheral blood sample, and peripheral blood mononuclear cells were used for TCR beta sequencing. The Qiagen DNeasy Blood Extraction Kit was used to extract genomic DNA from the blood cell samples. Libraries came from the immunoSEQ multiplex PCR assay. For the multiplex PCR, a mixture combining 60 forward primers for TCR Vbeta segments and 13 reverse primers for TCR Jbeta segments was used. A multiplex PCR assay on genomic DNA amplified the CDR3 region of rearranged TCR beta genes. Amplified TCR beta libraries were sequenced as 87-base-pair reads on the Illumina HiSeq System. Per the original workflow: Across the 700 or so repertoires, a later analysis counted approximately 75 million unique TCR beta chains, around 10 million of which were shared by at least two donors. To remove PCR and sequencing errors, raw reads were error-corrected and collapsed into unique sequences using a nearest-neighbor algorithm that merged closely related sequences. To assign V, D and J gene segments, CDR3 sequences were aligned to IMGT reference sequences. For a sequence to be retained, a match of at least six nucleotides was required to both a V gene segment and a J gene segment. Rearrangements were called productive when the CDR3 lacked stop codons and stayed in frame with V and J; all others were non-productive. Following IMGT convention, CDR3 was defined as the stretch from the second conserved V-encoded cysteine to the conserved J-encoded phenylalanine. The earlier analysis of fewer than 750 of the donors excluded sequences that lacked an unambiguous match to a single V gene segment. In an earlier analysis of approximately 610 of the donors, V segments were called functional above 56.7% productive rearrangements and were called segregating when the between-donor standard deviation exceeded 5%. A statistical classification framework was built for diagnosing cytomegalovirus status from the catalog of TCR beta chain sequences. V and J gene assignment, in a later analysis, came from comparing TCR nucleotide sequences with IMGT/GENE-DB human TR gene sequences. In a later analysis, CDR3 sequences and most-parsimonious VDJ recombination scenarios were assigned using the TCRdist pipeline. In a later analysis, each TCR beta chain was defined by its CDR3 amino acid sequence together with its V-gene family, and reads without a unique V-gene family were excluded. In a later analysis, approximately 640 highly shared, low-generation-probability nucleotide sequences were removed to address suspected cross-contamination and a sequencing artifact. In a later analysis, a clonal expansion index for each public chain was calculated from normalized within-repertoire ranks of inferred template counts. In a later analysis, generation probabilities were computed using a VDJ recombination model fitted to out-of-frame rearrangements, and the results were checked against IGoR. Hypergeometric tests were used in a later analysis to score TCR-TCR, TCR-HLA and TCR-CMV co-occurrence, with a repertoire-size bias correction applied to the TCR pairs. In a later analysis, false discovery rates were estimated by permuting HLA or CMV assignments 20 times. A later analysis grouped co-occurring TCRs with DBSCAN, adding TCRdist sequence similarity when clustering within HLA-allele-positive subsets. Repertoires with fewer than 30,000 or more than 120,000 public chains, plus five repertoires with anomalous nucleotide sharing, were excluded from co-occurrence clustering. TCRdb retrieved this table from immuneACCESS and kept in-frame rearrangements only. Not all clones are present; in checked studies, unresolved V genes account for under half, and no reason is known for the remainder. The DNA gave D and trimming, while V, J and clone size come from that table. Counted in this sample were 60,000 or so clones; more than 60% of them appeared once. In total, the top ten clones hold under 30% of the sample.

General conclusions and limits of the study: A cluster of highly shared sequence variants was judged likely to represent a technical artifact of the sequencing pipeline. Because some donors lacked HLA typing at each locus, the association tests relied only on the typed subset. A further reported finding was that TCR beta sequences accurately predicted the HLA-A and HLA-B alleles for most subjects in the first cohort. Over 15 rarely observed V segments, including chromosome 9 orphons, were excluded from the earlier analysis of just under 600 of the donors because counts were too low. The study listed 164 TCR beta chains as associated with cytomegalovirus. In this cohort, only TCR beta chains were sequenced, and detectable features were limited by the absence of alpha or paired-chain data. According to a later analysis, TCR association rates differed among HLA loci, with DRB1 alleles showing the most associated TCRs and HLA-C alleles showing the fewest. Assigning TCR associations to individual alleles was difficult when HLA alleles, especially DR and DQ, strongly co-occurred. At a false discovery rate of 0.05, a later analysis linked about 17,000 TCR beta sequences to specific HLA alleles. In vitro tests confirmed that a few of the cytomegalovirus-associated TCR beta chains recognize cytomegalovirus antigens. A later analysis found that most CMV-associated TCR beta chains appeared HLA-restricted, with HLA associations seemingly driven largely by CMV exposure. The authors suggested that the approach could potentially be extended to other disease states and immunological phenotypes. Some IMGT-functional V segments, including TRBV6-2 and TRBV6-3, could not be told apart with the 87-base-pair reads, so those segments were excluded. In an earlier analysis of around 600 of the donors, most TCR beta V segments appeared in productive rearrangements about 90% or about 30% of the time, broadly matching IMGT annotations. A later analysis found that HLA-associated TCR beta chains were more clonally expanded and had lower generation probabilities than equally common non-associated chains. Presence/absence analyses assumed roughly uniform sequencing depth across donors, an assumption that may not hold. V-gene and J-gene trimming of TCR beta chains was associated with a missense DCLRE1C variant in a later genetic analysis, and the association was replicated in an independent cohort. A later genetic analysis reported fewer N-insertions in productive TCRs among donors in an Asian-associated ancestry cluster than the roughly 650-donor mean. Correlated functional status among segregating V segments might reflect linkage disequilibrium, but an unknown experimental factor could not be ruled out. The classifier was reported to diagnose cytomegalovirus status with high specificity and sensitivity in both the original cohort and the validation cohort. According to a later analysis, parvovirus B19, influenza, CMV and Epstein-Barr virus appeared linked to several top co-occurrence clusters. For the cohort, immune exposure information was limited to CMV serostatus. Most TCR sequences were seen in very few donors, while some public TCRs were found in many individuals.

The chain is assembled from TRBV7-2 and TRBJ2-2; TRBD2 could be the D gene, as 5 bases match. The clonotype originates from a woman between 35 and 50 years old in good health and CMV-seropositive. Sequencing was done on a sample of PBMCs. Read as DNA, the sequence is TGTGCCAGCAGCCGGGAGAACACCGGGGAGCTGTTTTTT. Its protein product is CASSRENTGELFF. The full variable domain, completed from the reference TRBV7-2 and TRBJ2-2 proteins outside the CDR3, reads GAGVSQSPSNKVTEKGKDVELRCDPISGHTALYWYRQSLGQGLEFLIYFQGNSAPDKSGLPSDRFSAERTGGSVSTLTIQRTQQEDSAVYLCASSRENTGELFFGEGSRLTVL.